The rows below give T cell receptor beta chains drawn from one sample of a study of monozygotic twins with inflammatory bowel disease. One entry per CDR3 protein, without DNA, is what TCRdb gives after re-calling the 5' RACE reads. Across around 40,000 distinct CDR3 sequences, the top ten clones capture 5% to 6.5% of the sample. Sequencing used blood. The origin of the receptors is a human donor with ulcerative colitis or Crohn's disease, or a healthy co-twin of an affected twin (not recorded which). The CDR3 runs from the conserved cysteine through the conserved F or W. Fields, in order: CDR3 protein, V gene, clone size, J gene. Clone size is given for some rows only: seen once, a few or many times, or a class if the clone is expanded.

CASSLGRKNTGELFF	TRBV5-6	.	TRBJ2-2
CASSVKPNTEGARQYF	TRBV5-1	.	TRBJ2-3
CAWSETGYEQYF	TRBV30	.	TRBJ2-7
CASSLPGGNQPQHF	TRBV6-6	.	TRBJ1-5
CASSLWDIPQDTGELFF	TRBV28	.	TRBJ2-2
CASSLGQFEAFF	TRBV28	.	TRBJ1-1
CASNELVQGASTRGNTIYF	TRBV19	.	TRBJ1-3
CASSPEQGAGGYTF	TRBV5-1	.	TRBJ1-2
CASSLDGLVDYEQYF	TRBV11-2	.	TRBJ2-7
CASSLKEGGYTF	TRBV3-1	.	TRBJ1-2
CSAPIRQGSIYGYTF	TRBV20-1	.	TRBJ1-2
CASSLARDRGRRSSYEQYF	TRBV12-3/TRBV12-4	.	TRBJ2-7
CASSHTLEAFF	TRBV5-6	.	TRBJ1-1
CASSWGATGELFF	TRBV5-1	.	TRBJ2-2
CASSPDISSYNEQFF	TRBV18	.	TRBJ2-1
CASSWVSTGEQFF	TRBV6-5	.	TRBJ2-1
CASSASLAVTDTQYF	TRBV7-3	.	TRBJ2-3
CASATGQGKTGYTF	TRBV6-1	.	TRBJ1-2
CASSLETNRGNGYTF	TRBV5-1	.	TRBJ1-2
CASRTGPGDIQYF	TRBV2	.	TRBJ2-4
CASSLYRSSYEQYF	TRBV7-2	.	TRBJ2-7
CASSMDRVVNEQFF	TRBV6-1	.	TRBJ2-1
CSAIRTSTNEKLFF	TRBV20-1	.	TRBJ1-4
CASSRQGTINEQYF	TRBV7-9	.	TRBJ2-7
CASSLTGQRADTQYF	TRBV5-1	.	TRBJ2-3
CATSRPEIYTDTQYF	TRBV15	.	TRBJ2-3
CASSTGQGYYNEQFF	TRBV18	.	TRBJ2-1
CASSRDTDTQYF	TRBV5-1	.	TRBJ2-3
CASSGGGGNTGELFF	TRBV6-1	.	TRBJ2-2
CASSYFQKYNEQFF	TRBV6-2/TRBV6-3	medium-sized	TRBJ2-1
CASSLQAGPYNEQFF	TRBV28	.	TRBJ2-1
CASSLQGCQPQHF	TRBV11-3	.	TRBJ1-5
CASRLNTEAFF	TRBV28	.	TRBJ1-1
CASSLALGNTIYF	TRBV7-8	.	TRBJ1-3
CASSPTGTGYSPLHF	TRBV27	.	TRBJ1-6
CASSFQSKETQYF	TRBV5-4	.	TRBJ2-5
CSAAGRTYEQYF	TRBV20-1	.	TRBJ2-7
CASSVEYNEQFF	TRBV6-1	.	TRBJ2-1
CASSQQLSNQPQHF	TRBV3-1	.	TRBJ1-5
CASSTGTGVGGANVLTF	TRBV7-2	.	TRBJ2-6
CASSRGQNTEAFF	TRBV6-6	.	TRBJ1-1
CASSLVVQGVNYF	TRBV7-9	.	TRBJ2-7